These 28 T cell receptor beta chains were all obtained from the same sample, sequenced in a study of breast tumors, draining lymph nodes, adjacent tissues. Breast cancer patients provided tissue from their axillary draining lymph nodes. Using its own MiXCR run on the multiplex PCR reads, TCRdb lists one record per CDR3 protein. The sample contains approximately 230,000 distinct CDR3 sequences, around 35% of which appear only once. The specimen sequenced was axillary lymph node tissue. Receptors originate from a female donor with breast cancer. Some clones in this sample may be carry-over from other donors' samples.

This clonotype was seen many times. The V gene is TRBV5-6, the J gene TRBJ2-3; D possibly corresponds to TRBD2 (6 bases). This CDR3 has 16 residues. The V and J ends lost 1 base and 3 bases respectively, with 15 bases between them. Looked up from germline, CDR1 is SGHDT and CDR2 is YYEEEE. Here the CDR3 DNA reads TGTGCCAGCAGCTTGTGGAGGGGCGCGGGTACAGATACGCAGTATTTT. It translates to CASSLWRGAGTDTQYF.

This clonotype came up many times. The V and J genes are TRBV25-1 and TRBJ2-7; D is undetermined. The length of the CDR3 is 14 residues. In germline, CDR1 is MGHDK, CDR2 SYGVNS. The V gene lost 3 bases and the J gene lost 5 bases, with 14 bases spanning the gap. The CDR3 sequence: CASSDSGTSHEQYF. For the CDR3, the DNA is TGTGCCAGCAGTGATTCCGGCACCAGCCACGAGCAGTACTTC.

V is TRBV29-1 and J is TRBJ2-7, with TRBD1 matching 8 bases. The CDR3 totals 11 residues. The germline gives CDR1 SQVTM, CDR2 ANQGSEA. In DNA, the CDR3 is TGCATCCAGGGGGCCTTCTACGAGCAGTACTTC. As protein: CIQGAFYEQYF.

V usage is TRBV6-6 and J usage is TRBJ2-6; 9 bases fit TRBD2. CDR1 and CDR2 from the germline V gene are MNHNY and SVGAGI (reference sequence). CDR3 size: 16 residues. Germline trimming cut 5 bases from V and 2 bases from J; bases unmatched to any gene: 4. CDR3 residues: CASSPAGGAGANVLTF. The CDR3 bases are TGTGCCAGCAGTCCGGCGGGAGGGGCTGGGGCCAACGTCCTGACTTTC.

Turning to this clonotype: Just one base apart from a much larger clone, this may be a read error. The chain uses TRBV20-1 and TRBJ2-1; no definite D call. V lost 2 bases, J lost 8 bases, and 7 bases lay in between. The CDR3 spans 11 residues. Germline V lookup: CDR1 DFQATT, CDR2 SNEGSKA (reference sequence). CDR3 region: CSARYGDEQFF. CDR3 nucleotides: TGCAGTGCTAGATATGGGGATGAGCAGTTCTTC.

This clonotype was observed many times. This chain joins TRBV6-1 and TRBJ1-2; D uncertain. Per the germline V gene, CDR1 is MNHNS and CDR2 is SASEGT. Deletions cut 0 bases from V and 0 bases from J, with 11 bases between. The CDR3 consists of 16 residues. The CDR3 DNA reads TGTGCCAGCAGTGAAGCTTGGCAGATTTCTAACTATGGCTACACCTTC. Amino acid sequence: CASSEAWQISNYGYTF.

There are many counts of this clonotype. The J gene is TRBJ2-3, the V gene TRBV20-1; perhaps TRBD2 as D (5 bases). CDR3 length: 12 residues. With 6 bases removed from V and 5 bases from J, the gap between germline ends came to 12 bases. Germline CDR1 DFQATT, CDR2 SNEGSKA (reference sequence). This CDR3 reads CSARTRLDTQYF. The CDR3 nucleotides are TGCAGTGCCAGGACTCGTCTAGATACGCAGTATTTT.

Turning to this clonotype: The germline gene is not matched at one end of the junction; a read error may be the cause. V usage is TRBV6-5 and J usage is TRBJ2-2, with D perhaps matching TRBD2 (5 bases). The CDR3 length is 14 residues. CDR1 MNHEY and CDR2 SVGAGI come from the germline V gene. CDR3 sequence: CASSYTGWTGELSW. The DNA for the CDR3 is TGTGCCAGCAGTTATACGGGTTGGACCGGGGAGCTGTCTTGG.

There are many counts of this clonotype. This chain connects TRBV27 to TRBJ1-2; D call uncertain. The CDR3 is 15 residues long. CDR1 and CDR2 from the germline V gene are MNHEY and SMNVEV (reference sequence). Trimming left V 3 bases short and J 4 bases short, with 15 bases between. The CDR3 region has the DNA TGTGCCAGCAGTTTCCGAGGGAGCCTGCCCTATGGCTACACCTTC. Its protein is CASSFRGSLPYGYTF.

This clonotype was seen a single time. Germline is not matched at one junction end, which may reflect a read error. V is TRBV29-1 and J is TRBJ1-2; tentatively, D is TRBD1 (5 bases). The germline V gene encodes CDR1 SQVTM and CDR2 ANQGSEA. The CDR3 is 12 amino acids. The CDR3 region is CSSEPGRYGYTF. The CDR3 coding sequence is TGTAGCAGTGAACCGGGACGATACGGCTACACCTTC.

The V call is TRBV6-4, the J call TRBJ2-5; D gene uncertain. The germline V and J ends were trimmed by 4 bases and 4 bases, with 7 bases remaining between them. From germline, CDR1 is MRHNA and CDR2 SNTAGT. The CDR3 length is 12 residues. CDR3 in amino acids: CASSGKGETQYF. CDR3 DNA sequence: TGTGCCAGCAGTGGGAAGGGAGAGACCCAGTACTTC.

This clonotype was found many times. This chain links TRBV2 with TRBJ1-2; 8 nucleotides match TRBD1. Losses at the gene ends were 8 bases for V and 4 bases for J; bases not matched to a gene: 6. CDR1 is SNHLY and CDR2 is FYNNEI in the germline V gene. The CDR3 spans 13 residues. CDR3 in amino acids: CASGAGGLYGYTF. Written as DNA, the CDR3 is TGTGCCAGCGGAGCAGGGGGCCTCTATGGCTACACCTTC.

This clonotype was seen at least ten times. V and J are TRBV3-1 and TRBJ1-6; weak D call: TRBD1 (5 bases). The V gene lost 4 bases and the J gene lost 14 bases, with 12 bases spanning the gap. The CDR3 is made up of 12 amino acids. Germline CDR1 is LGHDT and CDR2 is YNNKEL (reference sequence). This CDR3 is CASSLGGRTLHF. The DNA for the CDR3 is TGTGCCAGCAGCCTCGGGGGAAGGACCCTCCACTTT.

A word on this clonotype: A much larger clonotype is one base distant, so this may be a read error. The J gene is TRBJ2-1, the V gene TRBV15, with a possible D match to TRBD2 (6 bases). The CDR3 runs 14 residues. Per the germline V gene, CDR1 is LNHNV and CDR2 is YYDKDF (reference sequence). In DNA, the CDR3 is TGTGCCACCAGTGCACGGGGGTCCTGCAATGAGCAGTTCTTC. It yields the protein CATSARGSCNEQFF.

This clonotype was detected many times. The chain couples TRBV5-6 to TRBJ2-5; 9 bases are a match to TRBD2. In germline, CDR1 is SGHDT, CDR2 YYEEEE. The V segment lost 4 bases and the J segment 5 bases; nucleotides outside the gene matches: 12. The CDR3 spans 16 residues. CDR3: CASSPASGAFFETQYF. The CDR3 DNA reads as TGTGCCAGCAGCCCGGCTAGCGGGGCGTTCTTTGAGACCCAGTACTTC.

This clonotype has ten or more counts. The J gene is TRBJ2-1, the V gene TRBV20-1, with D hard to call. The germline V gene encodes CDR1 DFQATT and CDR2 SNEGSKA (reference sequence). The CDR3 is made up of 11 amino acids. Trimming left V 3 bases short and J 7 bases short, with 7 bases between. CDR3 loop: CSASPLNEQFF. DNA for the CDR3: TGCAGTGCTAGTCCTTTAAATGAGCAGTTCTTC.

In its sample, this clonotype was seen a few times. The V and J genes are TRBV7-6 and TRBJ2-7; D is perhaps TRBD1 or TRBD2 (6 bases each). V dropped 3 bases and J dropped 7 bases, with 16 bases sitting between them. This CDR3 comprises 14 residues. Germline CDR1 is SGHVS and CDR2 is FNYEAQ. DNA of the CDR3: TGTGCCAGCAGCTTGGGGGGCGCTGACGGGGAGCAGTACTTC. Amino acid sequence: CASSLGGADGEQYF.

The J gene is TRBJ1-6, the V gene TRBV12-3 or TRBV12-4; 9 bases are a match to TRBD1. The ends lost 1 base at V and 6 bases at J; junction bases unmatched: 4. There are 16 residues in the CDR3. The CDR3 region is CASSLGGQGINSPLHF. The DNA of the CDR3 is TGTGCCAGCAGTTTAGGTGGACAGGGGATTAATTCACCCCTCCACTTT.

CDR3: CATSSLGADYYEQYF. CDR3 DNA: TGTGCCACCAGCAGCTTGGGGGCCGATTACTACGAGCAGTACTTC. The rearrangement joins TRBV15 to TRBJ2-7; maybe TRBD1 (6 bases). The V end was cut by 3 bases, the J end by 3 bases, with 15 bases between. The CDR3 consists of 15 residues. Germline V gene sequence: CDR1 LNHNV, CDR2 YYDKDF (reference sequence).

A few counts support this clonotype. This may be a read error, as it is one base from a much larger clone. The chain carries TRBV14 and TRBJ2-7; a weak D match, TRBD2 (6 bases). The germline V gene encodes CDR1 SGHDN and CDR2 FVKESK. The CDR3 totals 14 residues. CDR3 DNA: TGTGCCAGCAGCCGAGTGGGACTCTCCCGCGAGCAGTCCTTC. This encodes CASSRVGLSREQSF.

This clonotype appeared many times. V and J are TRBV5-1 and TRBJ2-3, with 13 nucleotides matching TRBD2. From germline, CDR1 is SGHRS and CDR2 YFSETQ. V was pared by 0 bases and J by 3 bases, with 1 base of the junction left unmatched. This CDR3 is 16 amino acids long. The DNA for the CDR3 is TGCGCCAGCAGCTTGGGGGGACTAGCGGGGACAGATACGCAGTATTTT. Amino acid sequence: CASSLGGLAGTDTQYF.

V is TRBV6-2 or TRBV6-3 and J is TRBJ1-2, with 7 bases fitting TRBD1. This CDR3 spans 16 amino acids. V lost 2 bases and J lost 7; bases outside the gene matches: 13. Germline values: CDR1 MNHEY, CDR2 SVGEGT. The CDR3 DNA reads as TGTGCCAGCAGTTACGTAGAAGGGACAGACGCTGCTGGCTACACCTTC. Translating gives CASSYVEGTDAAGYTF.

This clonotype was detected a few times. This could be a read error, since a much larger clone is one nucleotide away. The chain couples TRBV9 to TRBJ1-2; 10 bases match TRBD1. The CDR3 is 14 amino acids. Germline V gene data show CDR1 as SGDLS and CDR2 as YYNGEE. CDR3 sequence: CASSTGTGDYGYPF. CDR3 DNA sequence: TGTGCCAGCAGCACAGGGACAGGGGACTATGGCTACCCCTTC.

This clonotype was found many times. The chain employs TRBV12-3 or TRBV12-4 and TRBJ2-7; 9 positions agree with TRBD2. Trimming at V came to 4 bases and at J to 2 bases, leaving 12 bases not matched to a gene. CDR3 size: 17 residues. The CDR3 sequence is CASSYPLGLAGAYEQYF. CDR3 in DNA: TGTGCCAGCAGTTACCCCCTCGGATTAGCGGGAGCCTACGAGCAGTACTTC.

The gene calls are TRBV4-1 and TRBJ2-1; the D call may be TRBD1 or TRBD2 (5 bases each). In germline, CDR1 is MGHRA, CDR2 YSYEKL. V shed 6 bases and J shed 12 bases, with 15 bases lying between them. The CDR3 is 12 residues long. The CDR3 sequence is CASRPEAGAQFF. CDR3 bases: TGCGCCAGCAGACCAGAGGCCGGGGCGCAGTTCTTC.

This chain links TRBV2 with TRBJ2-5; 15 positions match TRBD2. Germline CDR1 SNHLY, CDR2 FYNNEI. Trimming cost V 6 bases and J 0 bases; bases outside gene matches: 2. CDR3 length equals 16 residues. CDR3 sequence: CASRGTSGRYQETQYF. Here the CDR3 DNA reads TGTGCCAGCAGGGGGACTAGCGGGAGGTACCAAGAGACCCAGTACTTC.

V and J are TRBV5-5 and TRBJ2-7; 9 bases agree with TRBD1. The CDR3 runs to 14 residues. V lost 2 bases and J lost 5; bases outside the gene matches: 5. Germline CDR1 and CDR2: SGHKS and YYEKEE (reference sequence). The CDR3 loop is CASSFGTGTNEQYF. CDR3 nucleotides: TGTGCCAGCAGCTTTGGGACAGGGACTAACGAGCAGTACTTC.

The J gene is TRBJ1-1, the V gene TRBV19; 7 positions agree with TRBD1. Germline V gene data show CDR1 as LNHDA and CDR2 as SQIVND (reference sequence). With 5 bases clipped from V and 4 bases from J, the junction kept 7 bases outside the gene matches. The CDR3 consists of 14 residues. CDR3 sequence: CASSVRGQSTEAFF. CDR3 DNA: TGTGCCAGTAGTGTCAGGGGACAGAGCACTGAAGCTTTCTTT.